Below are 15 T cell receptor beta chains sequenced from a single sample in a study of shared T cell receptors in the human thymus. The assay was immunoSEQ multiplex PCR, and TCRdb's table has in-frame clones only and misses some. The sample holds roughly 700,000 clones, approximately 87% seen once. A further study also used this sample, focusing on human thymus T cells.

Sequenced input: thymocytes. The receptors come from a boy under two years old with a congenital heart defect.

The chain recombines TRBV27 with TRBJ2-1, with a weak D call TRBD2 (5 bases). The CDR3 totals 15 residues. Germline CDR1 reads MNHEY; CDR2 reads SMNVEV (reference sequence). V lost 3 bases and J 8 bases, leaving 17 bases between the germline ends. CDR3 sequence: CASSFVAGGNDEQFF. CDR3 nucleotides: TGTGCCAGCAGTTTTGTGGCGGGCGGCAATGATGAGCAGTTCTTC.

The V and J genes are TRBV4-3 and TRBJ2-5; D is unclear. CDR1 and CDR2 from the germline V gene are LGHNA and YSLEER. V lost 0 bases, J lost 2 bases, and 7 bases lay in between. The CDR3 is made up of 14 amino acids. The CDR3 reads CASSQDLAQETQYF. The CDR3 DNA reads TGCGCCAGCAGCCAAGATTTGGCACAAGAGACCCAGTACTTC.

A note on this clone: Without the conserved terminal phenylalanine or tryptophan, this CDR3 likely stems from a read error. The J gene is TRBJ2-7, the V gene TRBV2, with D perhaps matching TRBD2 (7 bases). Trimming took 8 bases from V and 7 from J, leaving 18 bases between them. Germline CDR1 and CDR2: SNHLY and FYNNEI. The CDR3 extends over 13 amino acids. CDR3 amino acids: CASSGRGAVEQYL. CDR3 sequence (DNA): TGTGCCAGCTCGGGCCGGGGGGCAGTTGAGCAGTACCTC.

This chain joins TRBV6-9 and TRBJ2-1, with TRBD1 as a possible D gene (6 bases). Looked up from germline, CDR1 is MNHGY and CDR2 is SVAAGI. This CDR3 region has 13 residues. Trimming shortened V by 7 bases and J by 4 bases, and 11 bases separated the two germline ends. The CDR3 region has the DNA TGTGCCAGCATAGGGGGTCGATACAATGAGCAGTTCTTC. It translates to CASIGGRYNEQFF.

CDR3 region: CASKHRDSIYNEQFF. CDR3 coding DNA: TGTGCCAGCAAACACCGGGACAGCATCTACAATGAGCAGTTCTTC. The V and J genes are TRBV27 and TRBJ2-1; 7 bases fit TRBD1. Germline V gives CDR1 MNHEY, CDR2 SMNVEV (reference sequence). There are 15 residues in the CDR3. The V and J ends lost 7 bases and 3 bases, in that order; junction bases with no gene match: 9.

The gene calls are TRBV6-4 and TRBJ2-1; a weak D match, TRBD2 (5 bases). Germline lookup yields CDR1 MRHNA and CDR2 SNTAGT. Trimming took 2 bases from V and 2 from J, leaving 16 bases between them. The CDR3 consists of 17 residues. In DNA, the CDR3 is TGTGCCAGCAGTGACCTTATAGCGTGGGGAGCCTACAATGAGCAGTTCTTC. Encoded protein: CASSDLIAWGAYNEQFF.

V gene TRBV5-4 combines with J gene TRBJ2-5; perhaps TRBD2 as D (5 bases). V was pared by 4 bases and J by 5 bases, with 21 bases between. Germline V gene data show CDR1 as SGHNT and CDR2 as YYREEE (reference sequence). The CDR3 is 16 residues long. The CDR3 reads CASSASGGLQRETQYF. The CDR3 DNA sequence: TGTGCCAGCAGCGCGTCCGGAGGACTCCAGCGGGAGACCCAGTACTTC.

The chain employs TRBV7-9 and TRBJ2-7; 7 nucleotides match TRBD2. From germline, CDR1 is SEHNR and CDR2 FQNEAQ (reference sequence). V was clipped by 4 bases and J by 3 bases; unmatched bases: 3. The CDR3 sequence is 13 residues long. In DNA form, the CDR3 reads TGTGCCAGCAGCTCTAGCGGACACTACGAGCAGTACTTC. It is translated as CASSSSGHYEQYF. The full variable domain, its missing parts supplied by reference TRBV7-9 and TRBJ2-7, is DTGVSQNPRHKITKRGQNVTFRCDPISEHNRLYWYRQTLGQGPEFLTYFQNEAQLEKSRLLSDRFSAERPKGSFSTLEIQRTEQGDSAMYLCASSSSGHYEQYFGPGTRLTVT.

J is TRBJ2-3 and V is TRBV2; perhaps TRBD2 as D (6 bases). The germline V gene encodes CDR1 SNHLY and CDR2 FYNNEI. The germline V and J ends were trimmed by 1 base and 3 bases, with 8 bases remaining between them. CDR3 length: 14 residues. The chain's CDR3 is CASSEESGTDTQYF. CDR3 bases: TGTGCCAGCAGTGAAGAAAGCGGGACAGATACGCAGTATTTT.

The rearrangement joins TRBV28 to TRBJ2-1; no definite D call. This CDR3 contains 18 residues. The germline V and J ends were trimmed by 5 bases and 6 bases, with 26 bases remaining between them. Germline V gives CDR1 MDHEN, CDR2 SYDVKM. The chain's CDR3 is CASSSKKTHRTPPNEQFF. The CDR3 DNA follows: TGTGCCAGCAGTAGTAAAAAAACTCATAGAACTCCCCCCAATGAGCAGTTCTTC.

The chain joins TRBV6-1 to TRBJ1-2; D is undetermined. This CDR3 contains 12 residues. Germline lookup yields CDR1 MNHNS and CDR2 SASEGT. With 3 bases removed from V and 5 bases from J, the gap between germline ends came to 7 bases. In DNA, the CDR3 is TGTGCCAGCAGTGAGGGCTCTTATGGCTACACCTTC. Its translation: CASSEGSYGYTF.

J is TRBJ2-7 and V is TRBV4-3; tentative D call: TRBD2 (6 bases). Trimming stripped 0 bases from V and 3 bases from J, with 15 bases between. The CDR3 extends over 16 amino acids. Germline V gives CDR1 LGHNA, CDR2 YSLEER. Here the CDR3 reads CASSQDLGGTFYEQYF. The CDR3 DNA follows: TGCGCCAGCAGCCAAGATCTGGGGGGTACTTTCTACGAGCAGTACTTC.

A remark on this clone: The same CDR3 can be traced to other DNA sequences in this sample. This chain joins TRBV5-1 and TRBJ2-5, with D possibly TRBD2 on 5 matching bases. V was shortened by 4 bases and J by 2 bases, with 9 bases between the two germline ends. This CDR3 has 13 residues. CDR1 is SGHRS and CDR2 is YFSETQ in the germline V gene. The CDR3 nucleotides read TGCGCCAGCAGCCCCCGGGGACAAGAGACCCAGTACTTC. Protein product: CASSPRGQETQYF.

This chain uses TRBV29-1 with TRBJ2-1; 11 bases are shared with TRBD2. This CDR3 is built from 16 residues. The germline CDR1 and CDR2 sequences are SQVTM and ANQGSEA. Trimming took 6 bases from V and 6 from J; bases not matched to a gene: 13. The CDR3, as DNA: TGCAGCGTCCCGGCTAGCGGGAGGTCCCCCGGCAATGAGCAGTTCTTC. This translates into CSVPASGRSPGNEQFF.

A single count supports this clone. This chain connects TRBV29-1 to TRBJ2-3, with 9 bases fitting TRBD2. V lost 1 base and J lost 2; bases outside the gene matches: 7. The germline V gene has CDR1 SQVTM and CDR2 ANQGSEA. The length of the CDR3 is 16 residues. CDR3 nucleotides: TGCAGCGTTGAAGGGAGACTAGCGGACACCACAGATACGCAGTATTTT. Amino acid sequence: CSVEGRLADTTDTQYF.